This T cell receptor beta chain was profiled in a study of Ad26.COV2.S vaccination and SARS-CoV-2 variants (dated by TCRdb to the early 2020s). With respect to the entire study: Vaccine-arm donors were drawn from COV1001, a multicentre, randomized, double-blind, placebo-controlled phase I-IIa trial of Ad26.COV2.S in healthy adults. TCRbeta repertoire sequencing was used to assess the specificity and breadth of SARS-CoV-2-reactive T cell receptors after Ad26.COV2.S vaccination. A total of 32 samples were included in the TCR-sequenced set, comprising 19 Ad26.COV2.S vaccine recipients, 5 placebo recipients and 8 SARS-CoV-2 convalescent individuals. Trial participants were randomized into five groups of five, in which low-dose or high-dose Ad26.COV2.S was given once or twice, or placebo was given on both occasions. Investigators remained blinded to trial group allocation during experiments and outcome assessment. Ad26.COV2.S was given intramuscularly at 5x10^10 or 1x10^11 viral particles, as a single shot or as two shots 56 days apart.

The immunoSEQ Assay was used to sequence TCRbeta CDR3 regions. After extraction, genomic DNA underwent amplification by bias-controlled multiplex PCR, followed by high-throughput sequencing. The published analysis was carried out like this. Collapsing and filtering of sequences were performed to quantify the absolute abundance of each unique TCRbeta CDR3 region. T cell fraction was estimated by normalization of TCRbeta template counts to usable DNA, with usable DNA being measured through amplification of reference genes present in all nucleated cells. Repertoire TCRs were annotated as SARS-CoV-2-specific when V gene, CDR3 amino acid sequence and J gene were exactly matched to a known reactive TCR set. The reference SARS-CoV-2 TCR set was derived from MIRA and filtered for enrichment in COVID-19-positive ImmuneCODE repertoires, a step that removed public or cross-reactive TCRs. Using the MIRA antigens, annotated TCRs were further analysed by specific ORF or by position within an ORF. Breadth was defined as the number of annotated unique rearrangements divided by the total number of unique productive rearrangements, and depth was defined as the summed frequency of the annotated unique rearrangements. Two-sided Wilcoxon rank-sum tests were used to compare TCR breadth between groups. The clones in this table, taken by TCRdb from immuneACCESS, are in-frame only. Not every clone is retained; where verified, under half of the shortfall comes from an unresolved V gene, and the cause of the rest is unknown. The DNA gave D and trimming, while V, J and clone size come from that table. The sample table shows approximately 460,000 clones, and 70% to 90% are seen once. Jointly, the top ten make up around 1.8% of the sample.

The germline V gene yields ENHRY for CDR1 and SYGVKD for CDR2. The CDR3, cysteine through phenylalanine, is 15 amino acids long. Only the CDR3 DNA is retained, 45 bases long and in frame from the first base. V loses 11 bases at its end and J loses 1 base; junction bases beyond the gene matches: 11. The research as a whole found: The authors noted that the TCR breadth and depth analyses may have underestimated total T cell responses. The study was not powered to compare responses between vaccine doses or regimens. After vaccination, substantial breadth of spike-specific CD8+ and CD4+ T cell responses was reported. Non-spike TCR breadth was comparable between vaccine and placebo recipients, consistent with the vaccine containing only spike. Higher spike-specific TCR breadth was observed in Ad26.COV2.S recipients than in placebo recipients (P = 0.0014).

Concerning this clone itself: This clone's antigen is unknown. The record has no base qualities; no much larger clone is one base away.

Sample treatment or condition, as interpreted from the label and publication: approximately 18 received Ad26.COV2.S at low or high dose, single or two shots; about 5 received placebo; per-sample allocation not given. For vaccine and placebo recipients, the sequenced repertoires came from samples collected on day 63 after the first injection. In Cohort 1b, roughly 26 adults aged 18-55 years were enrolled at a single site in Boston, USA, between 29 July and 7 August 2020. Ad26.COV2.S was a replication-incompetent adenovirus type 26 vector that expressed a prefusion-stabilized SARS-CoV-2 spike protein derived from the original Wuhan strain.

This receptor was taken from a person between 18 and 60 years old who received the Ad26.COV2.S COVID-19 vaccine or a placebo. Here the chain combines TRBV10-3 and TRBJ2-1; TRBD2 agrees with 7 junctional bases. Sequencing was performed on peripheral blood, taken in a trial of Ad26.COV2.S vaccine versus placebo. The nucleotides read TGTGCCTCCGAACCGGGGAGGGCTTCCTACAATGAGCAGTTCTTC. The encoded protein is CASEPGRASYNEQFF.